This T cell receptor beta chain was profiled in a study of response to subunit inactivated influenza vaccine. The study, taken as a whole, reports: It was suggested by the authors that few new T cells are recruited by each seasonal influenza vaccination.

This clonotype was detected a few times. Its target is not known. TCRdb ran MiXCR on the RT-PCR reads and lists one entry per CDR3 protein. The table has approximately 500,000 distinct CDR3 sequences, 13% seen once. The sample here was PBMCs from blood, taken 40 to 50 days after vaccination. This clonotype was sampled from a man aged 50-60 years who received an inactivated influenza vaccine.

CDR3 residues: CASRILGGETQYF. CDR3 in DNA: TGTGCCAGCAGAATTTTAGGGGGAGAGACCCAGTACTTC. This sequence joins TRBV7-2 and TRBJ2-5; D perhaps matches TRBD1 (6 bases). Germline values: CDR1 SGHTA, CDR2 FQGNSA. The V and J ends lost 6 bases and 4 bases respectively, with 12 bases between them. The CDR3 contains 13 residues.